A selection of T cell receptor beta chains follows, all from one sample in a study of blood T cell repertoires in COVID-19. Sequenced by immunoSEQ multiplex PCR; TCRdb stores in-frame clones only, minus some. The repertoire has over 95,000 clones, just under 90% of them found once; the top ten carry about 4.5%. Source material: peripheral blood. These receptors originate from a woman in her forties or fifties with acute or convalescent COVID-19. Both conserved end residues are part of each CDR3. Each record gives: J gene, D gene, V gene, clone size, CDR3 protein, CDR3 DNA. D genes are given only for firm matches. Rows give clone size only sometimes, using once, few, many, or a class for an expanded clone.

TRBJ1-4 | NA | TRBV21-1 | NA | CASSKVQRRGEKLFF | TGTGCCAGCAGCAAAGTACAGCGACGGGGGGAAAAACTGTTTTTT
TRBJ1-2 | TRBD1 | TRBV28 | NA | CASSWGQGRYGYTF | TGTGCCAGCAGTTGGGGACAGGGGAGGTATGGCTACACCTTC
TRBJ1-5 | NA | TRBV19 | NA | CASSRPREGQPQHF | TGTGCCAGTAGCCGCCCCCGAGAGGGTCAGCCCCAGCATTTT
TRBJ2-7 | NA | TRBV20-1 | NA | CSARDYPGEYF | TGCAGTGCTAGAGATTATCCAGGGGAGTACTTC
TRBJ1-5 | NA | TRBV21-1 | NA | CASSPGQGSQPQHF | TGTGCCAGCAGTCCGGGACAGGGCAGTCAGCCCCAGCATTTT
TRBJ1-2 | NA | TRBV12-3/TRBV12-4 | NA | CASSLRQSYGYTF | TGTGCCAGCAGTTTACGACAGTCCTATGGCTACACCTTC
TRBJ2-5 | NA | TRBV15 | NA | CATSRDGGWRGLQETQYF | TGTGCCACCAGCAGAGATGGAGGGTGGCGGGGCTTGCAAGAGACCCAGTACTTC
TRBJ2-7 | TRBD2 | TRBV18 | many | CASSPSGGGREQYF | TGTGCCAGCTCACCCTCCGGGGGAGGGCGGGAGCAGTACTTC
TRBJ1-2 | TRBD1 | TRBV14 | NA | CASIPLDRENYGYTF | TGTGCCAGCATTCCCCTGGACAGGGAGAACTATGGCTACACCTTC
TRBJ1-2 | TRBD1 | TRBV13 | once | CASSLNRGRFGYTF | TGTGCCAGCAGCTTAAACAGGGGGCGGTTTGGCTACACCTTC
TRBJ1-4 | TRBD1 | TRBV6-1 | NA | CASSEIGQGEKLFF | TGTGCCAGCAGTGAAATTGGACAGGGTGAAAAACTGTTTTTT
TRBJ2-7 | NA | TRBV15 | once | CATSLGVGVEQYF | TGTGCCACCAGCTTAGGGGTTGGTGTCGAGCAGTACTTC
TRBJ1-6 | NA | TRBV27 | NA | CATKGVGNSPLHF | TGTGCCACCAAGGGGGTGGGTAATTCACCCCTCCACTTT
TRBJ1-2 | NA | TRBV6-6 | NA | CASRAGYGYTF | TGTGCCAGCAGGGCGGGCTATGGCTACACCTTC
TRBJ1-1 | NA | TRBV19 | NA | CASMLENTEAFF | TGTGCCAGCATGTTAGAGAACACTGAAGCTTTCTTT
TRBJ2-1 | TRBD2 | TRBV28 | NA | CASSFKSGRTEQFF | TGTGCCAGCAGTTTTAAGAGCGGGAGAACTGAGCAGTTCTTC
TRBJ1-2 | NA | TRBV25-1 | NA | CASSDKLNYGYTF | TGTGCCAGCAGTGACAAACTCAACTATGGCTACACCTTC
TRBJ1-4 | TRBD1 | TRBV4-1 | NA | CASSRGQMGEKLFF | TGCGCCAGCAGCCGGGGACAGATGGGAGAAAAACTGTTTTTT
TRBJ1-1 | NA | TRBV6-6 | NA | CASSYAGNTEAFF | TGTGCCAGCAGTTACGCGGGGAACACTGAAGCTTTCTTT
TRBJ1-2 | TRBD1 | TRBV19 | NA | CASSIVPGGTTNYGYTF | TGTGCCAGTAGTATAGTTCCAGGGGGGACGACTAACTATGGCTACACCTTC
TRBJ2-6 | NA | TRBV10-3 | NA | CAIGAASGANVLTF | TGTGCCATCGGAGCGGCTTCAGGGGCCAACGTCCTGACTTTC
TRBJ2-3 | TRBD2 | TRBV19 | few | CASRIAGGPDTQYF | TGTGCCAGTAGAATAGCGGGGGGGCCAGATACGCAGTATTTT
TRBJ1-2 | TRBD1 | TRBV3-1/TRBV3-2 | NA | CASSQALMTGSNYGYTF | TGTGCCAGCAGCCAAGCCCTCATGACAGGGAGCAACTATGGCTACACCTTC
TRBJ2-7 | TRBD1 | TRBV5-4 | once | CASSRDRGETYEQYF | TGTGCCAGCAGCAGGGACAGGGGAGAAACCTACGAGCAGTACTTC
TRBJ2-1 | NA | TRBV7-8 | NA | CASSPNLFNSYNEQFF | TGTGCCAGCAGCCCAAACTTATTTAACTCCTACAATGAGCAGTTCTTC
TRBJ1-1 | NA | TRBV3-1/TRBV3-2 | once | CASSQRYRLTGSEAFF | TGTGCCAGCAGCCAAAGGTACAGGTTAACTGGATCTGAAGCTTTCTTT
TRBJ1-1 | TRBD1 | TRBV5-4 | NA | CASSLSARGRSMNTEAFF | TGTGCCAGCAGCCTCTCGGCCAGGGGGCGAAGCATGAACACTGAAGCTTTCTTT
TRBJ2-7 | NA | TRBV4-3 | once | CASSQGPRKYEQYF | TGCGCCAGCAGCCAAGGCCCTAGGAAATACGAGCAGTACTTC
TRBJ1-1 | NA | TRBV30 | NA | CAWSPELTGAKAFF | TGTGCCTGGAGCCCGGAGCTGACAGGAGCAAAAGCTTTCTTT
TRBJ2-2 | TRBD1 | TRBV2 | NA | CASRRGTGGTGELFF | TGTGCCAGCAGACGCGGGACAGGTGGGACCGGGGAGCTGTTTTTT
TRBJ1-1 | NA | TRBV7-6 | few | CASSSLGSLNTEAFF | TGTGCCAGCAGCTCTCTGGGCAGCTTGAACACTGAAGCTTTCTTT
TRBJ1-1 | NA | TRBV15 | NA | CATTGGRGATEAFF | TGTGCCACCACGGGGGGCAGGGGTGCCACTGAAGCTTTCTTT
TRBJ1-4 | NA | TRBV29-1 | NA | CSVREATNEKLFF | TGCAGCGTGAGGGAGGCAACTAATGAAAAACTGTTTTTT
TRBJ2-7 | NA | TRBV18 | NA | CASSPRSGDEQYF | TGTGCCAGCTCACCCCGGAGTGGAGACGAGCAGTACTTC
TRBJ2-2 | NA | TRBV3-1/TRBV3-2 | NA | CASRQTENTGELFF | TGTGCCAGCAGACAAACAGAGAACACCGGGGAGCTGTTTTTT
TRBJ2-5 | NA | TRBV10-3 | NA | CAISEGVREQETQYF | TGTGCCATCAGTGAAGGGGTAAGGGAACAAGAGACCCAGTACTTC
TRBJ1-5 | TRBD1 | TRBV19 | NA | CASSRGDRTNQPQHF | TGTGCCAGTAGTAGGGGGGACAGGACCAATCAGCCCCAGCATTTT